This T cell receptor beta chain was retrieved from a study of blood T cell repertoires in COVID-19. Study-level background: Whether acute or convalescent, the COVID-19 samples came from the United States, Italy and Spain.

Germline V gene sequence: CDR1 SGHTA, CDR2 FQGNSA. Trimming took 5 bases from V and 0 from J; bases not matched to a gene: 8. This CDR3 has 17 residues. Authors' methods: Reference gene primer amplification gave estimated nucleated cell counts. Data came from immunoSEQ multiplex PCR; TCRdb stores just in-frame clones and leaves some out. Clonal size and the V and J genes are those of that table, whereas D and trimming came from the DNA. The data show over 150,000 clones, roughly 82% seen once. Sequencing was carried out using peripheral blood. The receptor comes from a human donor in a cohort sampled during active COVID-19. The chain uses TRBV7-2 and TRBJ2-3; 10 nucleotides line up with TRBD2. The CDR3: CASSLGASGSSTDTQYF. The CDR3 DNA is TGTGCCAGCAGCCTAGGTGCTAGCGGGAGTAGCACAGATACGCAGTATTTT.